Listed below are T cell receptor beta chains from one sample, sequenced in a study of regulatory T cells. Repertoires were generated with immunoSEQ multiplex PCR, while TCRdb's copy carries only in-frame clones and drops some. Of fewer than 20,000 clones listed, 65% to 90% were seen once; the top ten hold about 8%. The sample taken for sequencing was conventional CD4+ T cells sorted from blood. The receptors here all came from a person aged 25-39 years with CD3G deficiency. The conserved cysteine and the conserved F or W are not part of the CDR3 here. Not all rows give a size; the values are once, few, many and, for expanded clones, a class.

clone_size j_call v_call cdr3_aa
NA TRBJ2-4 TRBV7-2 ASSFSGGLAKNIQY
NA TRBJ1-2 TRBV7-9 ASSLTRDVYGYT
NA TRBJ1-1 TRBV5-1 ASSPSQGISTEAF
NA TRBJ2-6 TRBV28 ASSSSTGKSGANVLT
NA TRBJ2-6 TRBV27 ASSPVGGGFSGANVLT
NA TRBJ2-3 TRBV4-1 ASSQAYVPQADTQY
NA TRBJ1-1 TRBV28 ASSGNTEAF
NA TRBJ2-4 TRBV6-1 ASSEPGPGSKY
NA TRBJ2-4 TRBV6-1 ASSLKNIQY
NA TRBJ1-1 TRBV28 ASSLGQGRGETEAF
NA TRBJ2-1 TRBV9 ASSVGSGRADNEQF
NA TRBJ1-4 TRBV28 ASSARTGFNEKLF
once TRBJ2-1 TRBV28 ASSVVGSSYNEQF
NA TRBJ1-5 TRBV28 ASSSARVPQH
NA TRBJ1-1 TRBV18 ASSPYSQGGSTEAF
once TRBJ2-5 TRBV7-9 ASSLRDTPGETQY
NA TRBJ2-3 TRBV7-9 ASSPRTNADTQY
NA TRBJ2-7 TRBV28 ASSSAGTGNYEQY
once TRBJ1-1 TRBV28 ASSPRTGHTEAF
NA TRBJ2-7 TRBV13 ASSFGGGAYEQY
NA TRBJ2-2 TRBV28 ASSLKRGRNTGELF
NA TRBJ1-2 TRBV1 TSSFRRLRKTYGYT
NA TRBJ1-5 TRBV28 ASKGQGAVFSNQPQH